A single sample gave rise to the 24 T cell receptor beta chains below, sequenced in a study of T cells in Graves' hyperthyroidism and ophthalmopathy (dated by TCRdb to between 2018 and 2020). Receptor amplification or capture employed multiplex PCR. The data were produced on an Illumina HiSeq 2000. TCR beta CDR3 regions were amplified from RNA transcripts. For the first round of RT-PCR on the TCR CDR3, the HTBI primer set was used together with the Qiagen OneStep RT-PCR kit. TCRdb reran the public reads through fastp at Q25 and MiXCR, keeping productive beta chains. Under each unique CDR3 protein, matching rows form one entry showing the most common genes and DNA. This sample lists about 560,000 distinct CDR3 sequences; over 15% were detected once. In total, the top ten clones hold approximately 18% of the sample. The sequenced sample was blood. The receptor set was obtained from a woman under 30 with Graves' hyperthyroidism.

The chain is built from TRBV20-1 and TRBJ2-3, with 8 bases that match TRBD2. Germline V gene sequence: CDR1 DFQATT, CDR2 SNEGSKA (reference sequence). Unmatched junction bases numbered 7, after V lost 0 bases and J lost 5 bases. CDR3 length equals 15 residues. CDR3 protein: CSARDSQRGLDTQYF. The DNA for the CDR3 is TGCAGTGCTAGAGACAGCCAGCGGGGGCTAGATACGCAGTATTTT.

This clonotype was recorded at least ten times. This rearrangement joins TRBV6-1 to TRBJ2-1; the D is unclear. The germline CDR1 and CDR2 sequences are MNHNS and SASEGT. CDR3 length equals 15 residues. Trimming took 6 bases from V and 2 from J, leaving 14 bases between them. DNA for the CDR3: TGTGCCAGCAGGGCGGATCCGGCCACCTACAATGAGCAGTTCTTC. Amino acids: CASRADPATYNEQFF.

This clonotype came up many times. This sequence joins TRBV27 and TRBJ2-1; D unresolved. CDR3 length: 13 residues. Trimming cost V 3 bases and J 6 bases, with 9 bases left between them. CDR1 and CDR2 from the germline V gene are MNHEY and SMNVEV (reference sequence). CDR3 residues: CASSLRLLNEQFF. The CDR3, as DNA: TGTGCCAGCAGTTTGCGGCTGCTCAATGAGCAGTTCTTC.

In this sample, this clonotype turned up many times. The chain links TRBV12-3 or TRBV12-4 to TRBJ1-5; D is undetermined. The CDR3 is 13 residues long. Trimming pared 3 bases from V and 3 bases from J, leaving 6 bases between. The CDR3 nucleotides are TGTGCCAGCAGTTTCAAAGTCAATCAGCCCCAGCATTTT. It yields the protein CASSFKVNQPQHF.

The chain recombines TRBV20-1 with TRBJ1-1, with TRBD1 matching over 8 bases. The CDR3 is 14 amino acids. The germline CDR1 and CDR2 sequences are DFQATT and SNEGSKA (reference sequence). V shed 1 base, J shed 3 bases, and the junction held 4 bases outside the gene matches. In DNA, the CDR3 is TGCAGTGCTAGAGGGACAGGGTGGGACACTGAAGCTTTCTTT. The encoded protein is CSARGTGWDTEAFF.

This clonotype was counted ten times or more. The chain has TRBV12-3 or TRBV12-4 and TRBJ1-1; D not certain. Trimming shortened V by 1 base and J by 0 bases, and 12 bases separated the two germline ends. This CDR3 region has 16 residues. CDR3 sequence (DNA): TGTGCCAGCAGTTTAGATAGCCCGACGATGAACACTGAAGCTTTCTTT. This translates into CASSLDSPTMNTEAFF.

The chain combines TRBV5-5 with TRBJ2-7; tentatively, D is TRBD1 (6 bases). Per the germline V gene, CDR1 is SGHKS and CDR2 is YYEKEE (reference sequence). Trimming cost V 4 bases and J 1 base, with 15 bases left between them. The CDR3 totals 15 residues. The CDR3 sequence is CASSPAPQGSYEQYF. DNA of the CDR3: TGTGCCAGCAGCCCTGCTCCACAGGGTTCCTACGAGCAGTACTTC.

This clonotype occurred many times. The J gene is TRBJ1-5, the V gene TRBV6-5, with D perhaps TRBD1 (6 bases). Germline V gives CDR1 MNHEY, CDR2 SVGAGI. Deletions cut 1 base from V and 5 bases from J, with 9 bases between. This CDR3 spans 14 amino acids. The DNA for the CDR3 is TGTGCCAGCAGTTACTGGGACATGGATCAGCCCCAGCATTTT. It specifies CASSYWDMDQPQHF.

In its sample, this clonotype was seen a few times. This chain links TRBV4-3 with TRBJ2-7; D is unresolved. This CDR3 spans 15 amino acids. Per germline, CDR1 LGHNA and CDR2 YSLEER. Trimming took 1 base from V and 1 from J, leaving 11 bases between them. Here the CDR3 DNA reads TGCGCCAGCAGCCAAGGTACGGAAATTTCCTACGAGCAGTACTTC. It translates to CASSQGTEISYEQYF.

The rearrangement links TRBV15 to TRBJ2-7; D is unclear. In germline, CDR1 is LNHNV, CDR2 YYDKDF (reference sequence). V lost 2 bases and J 10 bases, leaving 15 bases between the germline ends. The CDR3 loop spans 13 amino acids. CDR3: CATSRPTQPEQYF. The DNA of the CDR3 is TGTGCCACCAGCAGACCTACCCAACCGGAACAGTACTTC.

This clonotype was picked up many times. The CDR3 is CASRDENTEAFF. The DNA for the CDR3 is TGTGCCAGCAGGGATGAGAACACTGAAGCTTTCTTT. This chain links TRBV6-1 with TRBJ1-1; D remains ambiguous. Germline V gene lookup returns CDR1 MNHNS and CDR2 SASEGT. V was clipped by 6 bases and J by 1 base, with 6 bases between them. This CDR3 spans 12 amino acids.

The chain combines TRBV12-3 or TRBV12-4 with TRBJ2-7; the match to TRBD2 covers 12 bases. The junction had 12 bases not matched to a gene; V was cut back by 6 bases and J by 6 bases. The length of the CDR3 is 16 residues. The CDR3 loop reads CASSPNPGTSGREQYF. In DNA, the CDR3 is TGTGCCAGCAGCCCTAACCCCGGGACTAGCGGGCGCGAGCAGTACTTC.

V and J are TRBV29-1 and TRBJ2-7; 9 nucleotides agree with TRBD1. V was clipped by 4 bases and J by 3 bases; unmatched bases: 4. The germline CDR1 and CDR2 sequences are SQVTM and ANQGSEA. The CDR3 sequence is 13 residues long. The CDR3 region has the DNA TGCAGCGTTGGACAGGGGGGGAGCTACGAGCAGTACTTC. Translating it yields CSVGQGGSYEQYF.

The V and J genes are TRBV19 and TRBJ2-7; perhaps TRBD1 as D (7 bases). Germline V gives CDR1 LNHDA, CDR2 SQIVND (reference sequence). CDR3 length: 13 amino acids. V lost 6 bases and J lost 5, with 14 bases in between. CDR3 amino acids: CASRGRGVHEQYF. CDR3 nucleotide sequence: TGTGCCAGTAGGGGCAGGGGGGTCCACGAGCAGTACTTC.

At least ten counts were recorded for this clonotype. This chain links TRBV10-3 with TRBJ2-7, with TRBD1 matching over 9 bases. The CDR3 has 13 residues. J lost 5 bases, V lost 8 bases, and 7 bases had no gene match. CDR1 and CDR2 from the germline V gene are ENHRY and SYGVKD. The CDR3: CAIGDRVIDEQYF. The DNA for the CDR3 is TGTGCCATCGGGGACAGGGTTATAGACGAGCAGTACTTC.

This clonotype appeared many times. The rearrangement joins TRBV6-2 or TRBV6-3 to TRBJ1-1, with D unclear. The V end lost 0 bases, the J end lost 0 bases, and 8 bases lay between the germline ends. CDR3 size: 15 residues. Germline V gene lookup returns CDR1 MNHEY and CDR2 SVGEGT. CDR3: CASSYSVLMNTEAFF. CDR3 bases: TGTGCCAGCAGTTACTCGGTCCTCATGAACACTGAAGCTTTCTTT.

The gene calls are TRBV7-9 and TRBJ2-1; 7 nucleotides match TRBD2. This CDR3 spans 13 amino acids. CDR1 is SEHNR, CDR2 FQNEAQ, per germline (reference sequence). V was clipped by 11 bases and J by 10 bases; unmatched bases: 14. The CDR3 DNA follows: TGTGCCGGCCTAAAGCGGGGCCGCGTGGAGCAGTTCTTC. It specifies CAGLKRGRVEQFF.

The chain has TRBV27 and TRBJ1-2; a weak D match, TRBD1 (5 bases). Looked up from germline, CDR1 is MNHEY and CDR2 is SMNVEV (reference sequence). This CDR3 is 13 amino acids long. V lost 7 bases, J lost 4 bases, and 13 bases lay in between. CDR3 nucleotide sequence: TGTGCCAGCACAGAGGGGCCACTCTATGGCTACACCTTC. This sequence encodes CASTEGPLYGYTF.

This clonotype appeared a few times. The gene calls are TRBV12-3 or TRBV12-4 and TRBJ2-1; D possibly corresponds to TRBD2 (6 bases). This CDR3 region has 12 residues. Trimming cost V 6 bases and J 14 bases, with 17 bases left between them. The CDR3 DNA reads TGTGCCAGCAGGCCGGGACTCGCAGAAAAGTTCTTC. Protein product: CASRPGLAEKFF.

The J gene is TRBJ2-5, the V gene TRBV5-1; the D gene is possibly TRBD2 (5 bases). The CDR3 has 14 amino acids. V lost 2 bases and J lost 5, with 13 bases in between. Germline CDR1 SGHRS, CDR2 YFSETQ. CDR3 residues: CASSFRLTGETQYF. The CDR3 DNA sequence: TGCGCCAGCAGCTTTCGACTAACCGGGGAGACCCAGTACTTC.

This clonotype was counted between two and nine times. The gene calls are TRBV7-2 and TRBJ2-6, with D possibly called TRBD1 or TRBD2 (6 bases each). CDR1 SGHTA and CDR2 FQGNSA come from the germline V gene. CDR3 length: 19 residues. Trimming removed 5 bases from V and 0 bases from J, with 20 bases in between. The CDR3 protein is CASSEGGGPLSSGANVLTF. CDR3 in DNA: TGTGCCAGCAGCGAGGGGGGAGGCCCTCTAAGCTCTGGGGCCAACGTCCTGACTTTC.

This clonotype was found many times. The chain carries TRBV5-1 and TRBJ2-2; TRBD2 might be the D (6 bases). Germline assignment: CDR1 SGHRS and CDR2 YFSETQ. Trimming removed 4 bases from V and 0 bases from J, with 10 bases in between. The CDR3 has 15 amino acids. CDR3 DNA: TGCGCCAGCAGCGCCGGGACTGCGAACACCGGGGAGCTGTTTTTT. Translating gives CASSAGTANTGELFF.

Ten or more counts support this clonotype. The gene calls are TRBV27 and TRBJ2-2; 8 bases line up with TRBD2. The CDR3 runs to 17 residues. CDR1 is MNHEY and CDR2 is SMNVEV in the germline V gene (reference sequence). The V and J ends lost 5 bases and 1 base, in that order; junction bases with no gene match: 9. The CDR3 DNA follows: TGTGCCAGCAGTCTTGATCTAGCGGGTAGGAACACCGGGGAGCTGTTTTTT. Translation gives CASSLDLAGRNTGELFF.

This clonotype was observed many times. This chain links TRBV28 with TRBJ2-5; 7 bases are shared with TRBD1. Germline V gene data show CDR1 as MDHEN and CDR2 as SYDVKM. J was trimmed by 5 bases and V by 5 bases; bases with no gene match: 5. The CDR3 runs to 13 residues. The CDR3 sequence: CASSEGASETQYF. DNA for the CDR3: TGTGCCAGCAGTGAGGGGGCCTCTGAGACCCAGTACTTC.